These 25 T cell receptor beta chains originate from one sample sequenced in a study of T cells in localized non-small cell lung cancer. Data came from immunoSEQ multiplex PCR; TCRdb stores just in-frame clones and leaves some out. The sample lists under 65,000 clones; 80% to 90% were seen once. The sample consisted of peripheral blood, taken before any cancer treatment. The receptor source for this set is a man aged 35-75 years with stage I squamous cell lung carcinoma.

This chain uses TRBV14 with TRBJ1-1; no definite D call. The V gene's germline CDR1 is SGHDN and CDR2 FVKESK. CDR3 length: 15 residues. The germline V and J ends were trimmed by 4 bases and 5 bases, with 17 bases remaining between them. CDR3 sequence: CASSPLSPEWTEAFF. DNA of the CDR3: TGTGCCAGCAGCCCCTTAAGTCCAGAATGGACTGAAGCTTTCTTT.

This chain links TRBV4-2 with TRBJ2-2; 7 bases are a match to TRBD2. CDR3 size: 17 residues. Losses at the gene ends were 0 bases for V and 4 bases for J; bases not matched to a gene: 8. CDR1 is LGHNA, CDR2 YNFKEQ, per germline. As DNA, the CDR3 is TGTGCCAGCAGCCAAGAGGGGAGGGAACTCCTCACCGGGGAGCTGTTTTTT. It codes for CASSQEGRELLTGELFF.

CDR3 sequence (DNA): TGTGCCAGCAGCTTATCGGCGGCCCAAGAGACCCAGTACTTC. Its translation is CASSLSAAQETQYF. This chain uses TRBV7-3 with TRBJ2-5; no clear D gene. The CDR3 runs 14 residues. In germline, CDR1 is SGHTA, CDR2 FQGTGA. V shed 2 bases and J shed 1 base, with 8 bases lying between them.

The chain employs TRBV4-3 and TRBJ2-6, with TRBD1 matching over 8 bases. Germline V gene sequence: CDR1 LGHNA, CDR2 YSLEER. The junction had 3 bases not matched to a gene; V was cut back by 1 base and J by 4 bases. CDR3 length: 16 amino acids. CDR3 loop: CASSQGTGSGANVLTF. DNA of the CDR3: TGCGCCAGCAGCCAAGGGACAGGGAGCGGGGCCAACGTCCTGACTTTC.

CDR3 in amino acids: CASSFWDGAGQPQHF. CDR3 nucleotides: TGTGCCAGCAGCTTTTGGGATGGGGCCGGTCAGCCCCAGCATTTT. This chain joins TRBV7-9 and TRBJ1-5; TRBD1 is a possible D gene (5 bases). Trimming took off 3 bases at V and 6 bases at J, with 15 bases between the two ends. The CDR3 extends over 15 amino acids. Germline CDR1 and CDR2: SEHNR and FQNEAQ (reference sequence).

V and J are TRBV6-1 and TRBJ2-3, with a possible D match to TRBD2 (5 bases). The CDR3 contains 16 residues. Germline CDR1 and CDR2: MNHNS and SASEGT. Between the trimmed V and J ends, which lost 1 base and 2 bases, there was a span of 13 bases. In DNA form, the CDR3 reads TGTGCCAGCAGTGAAGTAGGTTGGGGAGACACAGATACGCAGTATTTT. Translating it yields CASSEVGWGDTDTQYF.

This clone was observed once. The chain recombines TRBV28 with TRBJ2-3; D is unclear. The germline CDR1 and CDR2 sequences are MDHEN and SYDVKM. V lost 3 bases to trimming and J lost 6 bases, with 7 bases between them. This CDR3 is 12 amino acids long. Here the CDR3 reads CASSFYGDTQYF. The DNA for the CDR3 is TGTGCCAGCAGTTTCTATGGGGATACGCAGTATTTT.

The rearrangement joins TRBV7-3 to TRBJ2-5; D is undetermined. Germline CDR1 reads SGHTA; CDR2 reads FQGTGA. The CDR3 runs to 13 residues. V lost 2 bases, J lost 4 bases, and 8 bases lay in between. The CDR3 DNA follows: TGTGCCAGCAGCTTATGGGCATCAGAGACCCAGTACTTC. This sequence encodes CASSLWASETQYF. Based on the CDR3 plus reference TRBV7-3 and TRBJ2-5, the full variable domain is GAGVSQTPSNKVTEKGKYVELRCDPISGHTALYWYRQSLGQGPEFLIYFQGTGAADDSGLPNDRFFAVRPEGSVSTLKIQRTERGDSAVYLCASSLWASETQYFGPGTRLLVL.

The chain joins TRBV7-8 to TRBJ1-5; TRBD1 is a possible D gene (6 bases). Per germline, CDR1 SGHVS and CDR2 FQNEAQ. The V end was cut by 4 bases, the J end by 3 bases, with 10 bases between. This CDR3 region has 14 residues. Here the CDR3 DNA reads TGTGCCAGCAGCTCAGGGGTGCACAATCAGCCCCAGCATTTT. As protein: CASSSGVHNQPQHF. Complete variable domain (other parts from reference TRBV7-8 and TRBJ1-5): GAGVSQSPRYKVAKRGQDVALRCDPISGHVSLFWYQQALGQGPEFLTYFQNEAQLDKSGLPSDRFFAERPEGSVSTLKIQRTQQEDSAVYLCASSSGVHNQPQHFGDGTRLSIL.

V gene TRBV25-1 combines with J gene TRBJ2-7, with 12 bases matching TRBD2. Per germline, CDR1 MGHDK and CDR2 SYGVNS. The CDR3 runs to 16 residues. J gave up 7 bases and V 2 bases, and 9 bases lay outside the gene matches. The CDR3, as DNA: TGTGCCAGCAGTGAAGCCCTAGCGGGAGGGCCGTCAGAGCAGTACTTC. Translation gives CASSEALAGGPSEQYF.

The chain couples TRBV5-6 to TRBJ1-5; 7 bases are shared with TRBD1. V gave up 4 bases and J gave up 3 bases; unmatched junction bases: 10. The germline V gene has CDR1 SGHDT and CDR2 YYEEEE. This CDR3 region has 16 residues. The CDR3 bases are TGTGCCAGCAGCGCCCAACAGGGGACGAACAATCAGCCCCAGCATTTT. Amino acid sequence: CASSAQQGTNNQPQHF.

The chain combines TRBV4-1 with TRBJ2-1; no clear D gene. The V gene's germline CDR1 is MGHRA and CDR2 YSYEKL. The CDR3 is 15 amino acids. V was cut by 0 bases and J by 0 bases, with 6 bases left in between. The CDR3 here is CASSQEDRSYNEQFF. The DNA for the CDR3 is TGCGCCAGCAGCCAAGAGGATCGCTCCTACAATGAGCAGTTCTTC.

The chain uses TRBV7-2 and TRBJ2-3; D not certain. The CDR3 consists of 12 residues. Trimming removed 4 bases at V and 5 bases at J, with 7 bases between. The germline CDR1 and CDR2 sequences are SGHTA and FQGNSA. This CDR3 is CASSSVGDTQYF. The CDR3 DNA sequence: TGTGCCAGCAGCTCCGTGGGAGATACGCAGTATTTT. Full variable domain (remainder filled in from reference TRBV7-2 and TRBJ2-3): GAGVSQSPSNKVTEKGKDVELRCDPISGHTALYWYRQSLGQGLEFLIYFQGNSAPDKSGLPSDRFSAERTGGSVSTLTIQRTQQEDSAVYLCASSSVGDTQYFGPGTRLTVL.

The V call is TRBV2, the J call TRBJ2-2; TRBD1 agrees at 8 bases. CDR3 length equals 15 residues. The junction had 8 bases not matched to a gene; V was cut back by 4 bases and J by 7 bases. Germline CDR1 and CDR2: SNHLY and FYNNEI. In nucleotides, the CDR3 is TGTGCCAGCAGTGGGGTGACAGGGGATGTCGGGGAGCTGTTTTTT. It is translated as CASSGVTGDVGELFF.

This chain connects TRBV5-1 to TRBJ2-7; the D gene is possibly TRBD2 (7 bases). The CDR3 spans 16 residues. Germline assignment: CDR1 SGHRS and CDR2 YFSETQ. The ends were cut back, 4 bases at V and 1 base at J, with 18 bases in the middle. CDR3 sequence: CASSPTGRESSYEQYF. CDR3 DNA: TGCGCCAGCAGCCCCACAGGGCGGGAGTCTTCCTACGAGCAGTACTTC. Combining the CDR3 with reference TRBV5-1 and TRBJ2-7 gives the whole variable domain KAGVTQTPRYLIKTRGQQVTLSCSPISGHRSVSWYQQTPGQGLQFLFEYFSETQRNKGNFPGRFSGRQFSNSRSEMNVSTLELGDSALYLCASSPTGRESSYEQYFGPGTRLTVT.

The chain joins TRBV6-6 to TRBJ2-3; no clear D. Deletions cut 5 bases from V and 4 bases from J, with 7 bases between. This CDR3 region has 12 residues. Germline CDR1 reads MNHNY; CDR2 reads SVGAGI (reference sequence). Written as DNA, the CDR3 is TGTGCCAGCAGTCAGGTCCCAGATACGCAGTATTTT. Amino acids: CASSQVPDTQYF.

This chain joins TRBV2 and TRBJ1-6; the D is unclear. Trimming took off 4 bases at V and 9 bases at J, with 7 bases between the two ends. This CDR3 has 12 residues. Germline V lookup: CDR1 SNHLY, CDR2 FYNNEI. CDR3 sequence: CASSVFISPLHF. CDR3 nucleotides: TGTGCCAGCAGTGTCTTTATTTCACCCCTCCACTTT.

The CDR3 DNA reads as TGTGCCAGCAGCCCTGAGGGGGGTACTGAAGCTTTCTTT. Translation gives CASSPEGGTEAFF. V is TRBV7-9 and J is TRBJ1-1; maybe TRBD1 (6 bases). The germline CDR1 and CDR2 sequences are SEHNR and FQNEAQ (reference sequence). The CDR3 consists of 13 residues. The V end lost 5 bases, the J end lost 5 bases, and 12 bases lay between the germline ends.

This rearrangement joins TRBV28 to TRBJ1-4; no clear D. The CDR3 runs to 14 residues. V was shortened by 3 bases and J by 5 bases, with 10 bases between the two germline ends. CDR1 and CDR2 (germline): MDHEN, SYDVKM. CDR3 in DNA: TGTGCCAGCAGTTTGCGGAGCCTAAATGAAAAACTGTTTTTT. Its translation: CASSLRSLNEKLFF.

The rearrangement links TRBV7-9 to TRBJ2-7; unclear D gene. CDR1 is SEHNR, CDR2 FQNEAQ, per germline (reference sequence). The CDR3 sequence is 13 residues long. V was cut by 5 bases and J by 7 bases, with 15 bases left in between. The CDR3 DNA is TGTGCCAGCAGCCCCGGGTTCCTAGGGGAGCAGTACTTC. Amino acids: CASSPGFLGEQYF.

This chain links TRBV5-1 with TRBJ2-5; D is ambiguous. The CDR3 is 15 amino acids. Trimming took 0 bases from V and 2 from J, leaving 11 bases between them. Germline V gene lookup returns CDR1 SGHRS and CDR2 YFSETQ. The CDR3 loop reads CASSLDEARQETQYF. In nucleotides, the CDR3 is TGCGCCAGCAGCTTGGATGAGGCGAGACAAGAGACCCAGTACTTC.

V and J are TRBV15 and TRBJ2-5; 7 bases fit TRBD2. Losses at the gene ends were 2 bases for V and 4 bases for J; bases not matched to a gene: 16. CDR1 and CDR2 (germline): LNHNV, YYDKDF (reference sequence). This CDR3 has 18 amino acids. CDR3 residues: CATSRLLGPKERGETQYF. Here the CDR3 DNA reads TGTGCCACCAGCAGACTTTTAGGGCCTAAAGAGCGGGGAGAGACCCAGTACTTC.

The rearrangement links TRBV14 to TRBJ2-3; 8 bases agree with TRBD1. From germline, CDR1 is SGHDN and CDR2 FVKESK. Losses at the gene ends were 5 bases for V and 5 bases for J; bases not matched to a gene: 9. The CDR3 covers 15 residues. The CDR3 region has the DNA TGTGCCAGCAGCTACAACAGACAGGGGATAGATACGCAGTATTTT. It specifies CASSYNRQGIDTQYF.

The gene calls are TRBV5-4 and TRBJ2-3, with D hard to call. From germline, CDR1 is SGHNT and CDR2 YYREEE (reference sequence). This CDR3 is built from 16 residues. The V end was cut by 4 bases, the J end by 0 bases, with 15 bases between. DNA for the CDR3: TGTGCCAGCAGCCCATCCAAGCGCGCTAGCACAGATACGCAGTATTTT. Its translation is CASSPSKRASTDTQYF.

The rearrangement links TRBV28 to TRBJ2-7; 7 bases map to TRBD1. This CDR3 spans 19 amino acids. The V and J ends lost 1 base and 0 bases, in that order; junction bases with no gene match: 15. The germline gives CDR1 MDHEN, CDR2 SYDVKM. CDR3 sequence (DNA): TGTGCCAGCAGTTTATATTTCCCGGTCGGACAGGCCCGCTCCTACGAGCAGTACTTC. Residues: CASSLYFPVGQARSYEQYF.